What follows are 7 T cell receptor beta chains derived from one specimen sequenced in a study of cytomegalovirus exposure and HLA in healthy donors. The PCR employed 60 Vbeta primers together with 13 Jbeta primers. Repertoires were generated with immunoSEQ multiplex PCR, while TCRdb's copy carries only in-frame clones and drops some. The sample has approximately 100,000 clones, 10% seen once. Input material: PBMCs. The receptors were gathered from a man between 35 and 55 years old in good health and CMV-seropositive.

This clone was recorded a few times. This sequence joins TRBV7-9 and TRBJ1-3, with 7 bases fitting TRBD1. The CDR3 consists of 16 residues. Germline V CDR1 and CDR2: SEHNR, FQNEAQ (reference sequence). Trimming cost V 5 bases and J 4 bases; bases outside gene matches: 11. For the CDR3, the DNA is TGTGCCAGCAGCCCCCGAAGGGCAGGGGGAGGAAACACCATATATTTT. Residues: CASSPRRAGGGNTIYF.

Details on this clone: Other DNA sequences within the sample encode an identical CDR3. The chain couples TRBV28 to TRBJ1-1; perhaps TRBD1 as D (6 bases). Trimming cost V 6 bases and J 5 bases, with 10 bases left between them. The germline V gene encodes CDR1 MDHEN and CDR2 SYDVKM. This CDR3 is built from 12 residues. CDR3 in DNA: TGTGCCAGCAGCCCAAGGGGGACTGAAGCTTTCTTT. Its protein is CASSPRGTEAFF. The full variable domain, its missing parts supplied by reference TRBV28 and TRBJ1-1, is DVKVTQSSRYLVKRTGEKVFLECVQDMDHENMFWYRQDPGLGLRLIYFSYDVKMKEKGDIPEGYSVSREKKERFSLILESASTNQTSMYLCASSPRGTEAFFGQGTRLTVV.

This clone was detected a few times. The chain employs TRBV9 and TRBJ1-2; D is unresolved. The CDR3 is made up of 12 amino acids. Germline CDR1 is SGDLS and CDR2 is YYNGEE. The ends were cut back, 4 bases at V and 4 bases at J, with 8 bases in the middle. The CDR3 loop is CASSLGVYGYTF. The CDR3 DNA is TGTGCCAGCAGCCTAGGAGTCTATGGCTACACCTTC.

The CDR3 loop is CASSQGTAVGYTF. As DNA, the CDR3 is TGCGCCAGCAGCCAAGGGACAGCCGTCGGCTACACCTTC. The chain recombines TRBV4-1 with TRBJ1-2, with D tentatively TRBD1 (6 bases). Germline-derived CDR1 and CDR2 are MGHRA and YSYEKL. The CDR3 runs to 13 residues. Trimming stripped 1 base from V and 8 bases from J, with 11 bases between.

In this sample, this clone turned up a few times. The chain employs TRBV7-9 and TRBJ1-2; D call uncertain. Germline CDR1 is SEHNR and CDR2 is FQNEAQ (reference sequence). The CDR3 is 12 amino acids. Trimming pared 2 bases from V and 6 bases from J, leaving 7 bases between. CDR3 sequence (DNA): TGTGCCAGCAGCTTAACCCCAGATGGCTACACCTTC. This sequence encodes CASSLTPDGYTF. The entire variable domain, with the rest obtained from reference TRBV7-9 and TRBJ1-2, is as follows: DTGVSQNPRHKITKRGQNVTFRCDPISEHNRLYWYRQTLGQGPEFLTYFQNEAQLEKSRLLSDRFSAERPKGSFSTLEIQRTEQGDSAMYLCASSLTPDGYTFGSGTRLTVV.

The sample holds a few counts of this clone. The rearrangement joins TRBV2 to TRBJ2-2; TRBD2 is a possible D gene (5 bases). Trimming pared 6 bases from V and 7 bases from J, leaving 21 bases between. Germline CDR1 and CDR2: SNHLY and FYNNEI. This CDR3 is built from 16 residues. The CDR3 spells CASRPGLGSSSGELFF. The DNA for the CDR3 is TGTGCCAGCAGGCCCGGTTTGGGGAGTTCCAGCGGGGAGCTGTTTTTT.

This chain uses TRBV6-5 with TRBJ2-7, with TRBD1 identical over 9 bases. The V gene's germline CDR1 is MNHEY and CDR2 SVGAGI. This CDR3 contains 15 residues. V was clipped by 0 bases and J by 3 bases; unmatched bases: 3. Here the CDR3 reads CASSYSTGGYYEQYF. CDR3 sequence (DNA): TGTGCCAGCAGTTACTCGACAGGGGGATACTACGAGCAGTACTTC.